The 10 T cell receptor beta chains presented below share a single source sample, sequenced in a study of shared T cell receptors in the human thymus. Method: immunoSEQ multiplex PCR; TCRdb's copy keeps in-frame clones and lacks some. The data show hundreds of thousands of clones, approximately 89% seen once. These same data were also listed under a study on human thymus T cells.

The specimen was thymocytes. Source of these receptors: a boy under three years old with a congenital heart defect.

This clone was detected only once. The chain's CDR3 is CASSVGLAGVYEQFF. The CDR3 DNA follows: TGTGCCAGCAGCGTTGGACTAGCGGGCGTTTATGAGCAGTTCTTC. The chain links TRBV7-9 to TRBJ2-1; TRBD2 aligns across 11 bases. Germline CDR1 SEHNR, CDR2 FQNEAQ (reference sequence). The ends lost 5 bases at V and 8 bases at J; junction bases unmatched: 8. This CDR3 has 15 amino acids.

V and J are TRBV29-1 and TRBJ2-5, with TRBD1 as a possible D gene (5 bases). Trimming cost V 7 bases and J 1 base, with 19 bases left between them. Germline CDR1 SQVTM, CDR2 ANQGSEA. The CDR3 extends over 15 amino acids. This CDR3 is CSAGWPGPTQETQYF. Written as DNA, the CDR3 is TGCAGCGCTGGTTGGCCAGGGCCAACCCAAGAGACCCAGTACTTC.

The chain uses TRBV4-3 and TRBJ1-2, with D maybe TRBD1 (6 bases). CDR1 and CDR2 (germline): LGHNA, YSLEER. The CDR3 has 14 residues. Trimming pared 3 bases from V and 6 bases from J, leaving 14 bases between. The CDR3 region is CASSHRGRKNGYTF. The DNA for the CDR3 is TGCGCCAGCAGCCACAGGGGTAGGAAAAATGGCTACACCTTC.

The CDR3: CASSGGDRAHEQYF. DNA of the CDR3: TGTGCCAGCAGCGGAGGGGACAGGGCCCACGAGCAGTACTTC. The J gene is TRBJ2-7, the V gene TRBV13; 9 nucleotides match TRBD1. The germline V gene encodes CDR1 PRHDT and CDR2 FYEKMQ (reference sequence). The ends lost 5 bases at V and 5 bases at J; junction bases unmatched: 7. CDR3 length equals 14 residues.

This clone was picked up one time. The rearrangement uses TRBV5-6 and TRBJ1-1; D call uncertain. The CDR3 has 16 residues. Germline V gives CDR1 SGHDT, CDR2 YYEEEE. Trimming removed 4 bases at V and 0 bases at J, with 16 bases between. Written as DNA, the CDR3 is TGTGCCAGCAGCCCTAACCAACAGAAAATGAACACTGAAGCTTTCTTT. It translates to CASSPNQQKMNTEAFF.

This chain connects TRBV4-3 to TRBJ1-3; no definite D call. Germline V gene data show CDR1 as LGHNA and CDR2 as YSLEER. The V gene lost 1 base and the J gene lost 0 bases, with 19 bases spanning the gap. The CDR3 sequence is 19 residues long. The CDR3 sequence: CASSQGQAPGKSSGNTIYF. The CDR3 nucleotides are TGCGCCAGCAGCCAAGGCCAGGCCCCGGGGAAGAGCTCTGGAAACACCATATATTTT.

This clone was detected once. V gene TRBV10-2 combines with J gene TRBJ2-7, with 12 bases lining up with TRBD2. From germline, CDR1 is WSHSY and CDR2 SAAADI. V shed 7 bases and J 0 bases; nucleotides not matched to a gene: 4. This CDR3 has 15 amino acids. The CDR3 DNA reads TGCGCCAGCAAGACTAGCGGGGGTAGCTCCTACGAGCAGTACTTC. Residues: CASKTSGGSSYEQYF.

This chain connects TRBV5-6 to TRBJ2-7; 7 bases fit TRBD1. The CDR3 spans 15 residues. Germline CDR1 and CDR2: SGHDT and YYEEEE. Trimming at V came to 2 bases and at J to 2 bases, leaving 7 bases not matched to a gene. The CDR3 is CASSFDRDPTYEQYF. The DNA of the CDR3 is TGTGCCAGCAGCTTCGACAGGGACCCCACCTACGAGCAGTACTTC.

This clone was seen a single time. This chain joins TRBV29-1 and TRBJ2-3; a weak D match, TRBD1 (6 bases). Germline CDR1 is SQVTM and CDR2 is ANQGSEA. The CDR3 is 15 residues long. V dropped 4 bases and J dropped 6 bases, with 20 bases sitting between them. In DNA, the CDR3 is TGCAGCGTTGTCGAGGGGGACACCCCGGGCGATACGCAGTATTTT. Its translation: CSVVEGDTPGDTQYF.

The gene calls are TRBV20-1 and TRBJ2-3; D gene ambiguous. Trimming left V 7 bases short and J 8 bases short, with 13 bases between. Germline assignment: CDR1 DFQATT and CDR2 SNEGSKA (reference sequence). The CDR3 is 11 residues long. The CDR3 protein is CSGLNYSTQYF. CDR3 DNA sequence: TGCAGTGGCCTAAACTACTCTACGCAGTATTTT.